A single T cell receptor (beta chain) is shown here with its context. The germline V gene encodes CDR1 SQVTM and CDR2 ANQGSEA. This CDR3 spans 13 amino acids. The J segment lost 3 bases and the V segment lost 2 bases, leaving 4 bases of the junction unmatched. This entry comes from a study of blood T cell repertoires in COVID-19. Whole-study context: COVID-19 samples from acute and convalescent phases originated in the United States, Italy and Spain. Sources were T cells, B-cell-depleted T cells, or PBMCs; the material itself was cDNA or gDNA.

The method was immunoSEQ multiplex PCR; TCRdb's version includes in-frame clones alone and lacks a portion of them. The data show 140,000 to 150,000 clones, with 87% seen just once and around 6.3% held by the top ten. V usage is TRBV29-1 and J usage is TRBJ2-7, with 7 bases fitting TRBD1. The source of this sequence is an older man with acute or convalescent COVID-19. The sequenced material came from peripheral blood. The DNA for the CDR3 is TGCAGCGTTGAAATTCGACAGGGCTACGAGCAGTACTTC. Translated: CSVEIRQGYEQYF.